This entry lists 16 T cell receptor beta chains sequenced from one sample in a study of T cells after yellow fever vaccination. TCRdb reanalysed the 5' RACE reads using MiXCR and keeps one entry per CDR3 protein. The sample has about 210,000 distinct CDR3 sequences, 3% to 4% seen once. The material was CD4+ T cells sorted from PBMCs, obtained 10 days after the yellow fever booster vaccination. Source of these receptors: a man between 18 and 29 years old who received the YFV17D yellow fever vaccine.

The chain carries TRBV20-1 and TRBJ2-5, with D hard to call. This CDR3 spans 12 amino acids. V was clipped by 0 bases and J by 7 bases, with 9 bases between them. Germline lookup yields CDR1 DFQATT and CDR2 SNEGSKA (reference sequence). As DNA, the CDR3 is TGCAGTGCTAGAGATGTGGTAGGGACCCAGTACTTC. Its translation is CSARDVVGTQYF.

The chain is built from TRBV6-6 and TRBJ1-1; TRBD1 is a possible D gene (5 bases). The CDR3 covers 14 residues. V was cut by 2 bases and J by 5 bases, with 12 bases left in between. Germline values: CDR1 MNHNY, CDR2 SVGAGI (reference sequence). CDR3 sequence (DNA): TGTGCCAGCAGTTACGGGGGGGGGGTTACTGAAGCTTTCTTT. Translated: CASSYGGGVTEAFF.

This clonotype was detected ten times or more. The chain employs TRBV4-3 and TRBJ2-2, with 12 bases lining up with TRBD1. Germline CDR1 is LGHNA and CDR2 is YSLEER. The trim removed 7 bases at V and 4 bases at J, leaving 4 bases unmatched. The CDR3 contains 15 residues. The CDR3 DNA reads as TGCGCCAGCACTCCGGGACAGGGGGCCACCGGGGAGCTGTTTTTT. Its translation: CASTPGQGATGELFF.

Ten or more counts support this clonotype. One end of the junction does not line up with germline, which may come from a read error. The V call is TRBV18, the J call TRBJ2-7; possible D gene TRBD1, 7 bases. Germline V gene sequence: CDR1 KGHSH, CDR2 LQKENI. This CDR3 is 12 amino acids long. The CDR3 sequence is CASSPVGGQPMF. CDR3 coding DNA: TGTGCCAGCTCACCGGTCGGGGGACAGCCAATGTTC.

CDR3 residues: CASSLTAGGTDTQYF. The CDR3, as DNA: TGTGCCAGCAGCTTAACGGCGGGGGGCACAGATACGCAGTATTTT. This chain joins TRBV5-4 and TRBJ2-3; the match to TRBD2 covers 7 bases. Germline V gene data show CDR1 as SGHNT and CDR2 as YYREEE (reference sequence). Trimming removed 2 bases from V and 1 base from J; junction bases left unmatched: 4. This CDR3 has 15 residues.

The chain links TRBV7-2 to TRBJ1-6; perhaps TRBD1 as D (5 bases). Trimming took off 2 bases at V and 7 bases at J, with 9 bases between the two ends. CDR1 SGHTA and CDR2 FQGNSA come from the germline V gene. The CDR3 spans 14 residues. The CDR3 DNA sequence: TGTGCCAGCAGCTTACCGTGGGGGAATTCACCCCTCCACTTT. The encoded protein is CASSLPWGNSPLHF.

This rearrangement joins TRBV5-6 to TRBJ1-2; D call uncertain. The CDR3 has 14 amino acids. V gave up 4 bases and J gave up 4 bases, with 14 bases separating them. CDR1 SGHDT and CDR2 YYEEEE come from the germline V gene. The CDR3 region is CASSESWPSYGYTF. Here the CDR3 DNA reads TGTGCCAGCAGCGAGTCATGGCCTTCCTATGGCTACACCTTC.

The rearrangement joins TRBV14 to TRBJ1-5; no clear D gene. The CDR3 consists of 13 residues. Trimming removed 1 base from V and 5 bases from J, with 6 bases in between. Germline CDR1 is SGHDN and CDR2 is FVKESK. CDR3 nucleotide sequence: TGTGCCAGCAGCCAAGGGGTATATCAGCCCCAGCATTTT. Translation: CASSQGVYQPQHF.

The chain combines TRBV5-5 with TRBJ1-1, with D unclear. CDR1 and CDR2 (germline): SGHKS, YYEKEE (reference sequence). This CDR3 is built from 17 residues. Between the trimmed V and J ends, which lost 4 bases and 0 bases, there was a span of 19 bases. The CDR3 region is CASSGSGPGRLNTEAFF. The CDR3 DNA follows: TGTGCCAGCAGCGGTTCTGGACCGGGCCGCCTGAACACTGAAGCTTTCTTT.

The table lists this clonotype with many counts. The rearrangement joins TRBV6-1 to TRBJ1-1, with 8 bases identical to TRBD1. The CDR3 has 14 residues. V lost 6 bases and J lost 5; bases outside the gene matches: 8. Germline loops: CDR1 MNHNS, CDR2 SASEGT. In nucleotides, the CDR3 is TGTGCCAGCAGGACGGACAGGGTGTATACTGAAGCTTTCTTT. The encoded protein is CASRTDRVYTEAFF.

This clonotype was picked up many times. The rearrangement joins TRBV11-2 to TRBJ1-2, with D possibly being TRBD1 (5 bases). Germline V gene data show CDR1 as SGHAT and CDR2 as FQNNGV. The CDR3 spans 13 residues. The germline V and J ends were trimmed by 1 base and 7 bases, with 10 bases remaining between them. CDR3 nucleotides: TGTGCCAGCAGCTTAGGAGGGGCTGCTGGCTACACCTTC. Residues: CASSLGGAAGYTF.

This clonotype was found many times. The rearrangement uses TRBV5-1 and TRBJ1-1; perhaps TRBD1 as D (6 bases). Germline V lookup: CDR1 SGHRS, CDR2 YFSETQ. V lost 3 bases and J lost 0, with 15 bases in between. This CDR3 is built from 16 residues. In DNA form, the CDR3 reads TGCGCCAGCAGCTACACCGGGGGGGCGATGAACACTGAAGCTTTCTTT. This encodes CASSYTGGAMNTEAFF.

This clonotype was recorded many times. The gene calls are TRBV7-2 and TRBJ2-7; 12 bases fit TRBD1. Germline trimming cut 5 bases from V and 6 bases from J; bases unmatched to any gene: 8. This CDR3 contains 15 residues. CDR1 is SGHTA, CDR2 FQGNSA, per germline. This chain's CDR3 is CASSPYGTGGREQYV. The CDR3 nucleotides read TGTGCCAGCAGCCCATACGGGACAGGGGGCCGCGAGCAGTACGTC.

This chain's CDR3 is CASSFYEREKLFF. CDR3 DNA: TGTGCCAGCAGCTTTTACGAAAGGGAAAAACTGTTTTTT. The genes are TRBV12-3 or TRBV12-4 and TRBJ1-4, with D unresolved. The CDR3 has 13 residues. V lost 6 bases to trimming and J lost 8 bases, with 13 bases between them.

This clonotype has ten or more counts. The CDR3 region has the DNA TGTGCCAGCACCACAGGGGGCCGGTTCTACAATGAGCAGTTCTTC. This encodes CASTTGGRFYNEQFF. The V call is TRBV11-2, the J call TRBJ2-1; 9 bases agree with TRBD1. CDR3 length: 15 amino acids. Germline V lookup: CDR1 SGHAT, CDR2 FQNNGV. Losses at the gene ends were 7 bases for V and 3 bases for J; bases not matched to a gene: 7.

This sequence joins TRBV11-3 and TRBJ1-2, with a tentative D call TRBD1 (5 bases). The V end lost 7 bases, the J end lost 6 bases, and 21 bases lay between the germline ends. The CDR3 consists of 15 residues. Per the germline V gene, CDR1 is SGHNT and CDR2 is YENEEA. The CDR3 loop is CASTIPGVGGDGYTF. The CDR3 region has the DNA TGTGCCAGCACCATCCCTGGGGTTGGGGGAGATGGCTACACCTTC. The complete variable domain, with remaining parts taken from reference TRBV11-3 and TRBJ1-2, reads EAGVVQSPRYKIIEKKQPVAFWCNPISGHNTLYWYLQNLGQGPELLIRYENEEAVDDSQLPKDRFSAERLKGVDSTLKIQPAELGDSAVYLCASTIPGVGGDGYTFGSGTRLTVV.